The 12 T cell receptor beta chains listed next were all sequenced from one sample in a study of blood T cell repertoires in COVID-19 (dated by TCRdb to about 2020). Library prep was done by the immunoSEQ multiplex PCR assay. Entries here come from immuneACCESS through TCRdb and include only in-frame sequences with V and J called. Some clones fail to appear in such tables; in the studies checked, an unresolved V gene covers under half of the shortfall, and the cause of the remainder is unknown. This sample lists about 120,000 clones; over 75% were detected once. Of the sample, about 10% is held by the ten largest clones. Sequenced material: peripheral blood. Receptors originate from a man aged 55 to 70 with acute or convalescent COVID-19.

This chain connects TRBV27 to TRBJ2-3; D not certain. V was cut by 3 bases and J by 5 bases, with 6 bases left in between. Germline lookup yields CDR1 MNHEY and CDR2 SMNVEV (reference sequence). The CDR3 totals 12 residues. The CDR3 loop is CASSFLGDTQYF. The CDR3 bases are TGTGCCAGCAGTTTCCTCGGAGATACGCAGTATTTT.

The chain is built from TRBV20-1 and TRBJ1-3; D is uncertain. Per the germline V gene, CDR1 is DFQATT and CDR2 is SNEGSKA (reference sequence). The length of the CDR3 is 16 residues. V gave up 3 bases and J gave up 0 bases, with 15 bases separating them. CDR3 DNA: TGCAGTGCTAGTCCCGGACTAGCTGTCTCTGGAAACACCATATATTTT. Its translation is CSASPGLAVSGNTIYF.

CDR3 amino acids: CASSGQPAGNTIYF. CDR3 nucleotides: TGTGCCAGCAGCGGACAGCCGGCTGGAAACACCATATATTTT. The chain is built from TRBV28 and TRBJ1-3, with D tentatively TRBD1 (6 bases). Germline lookup yields CDR1 MDHEN and CDR2 SYDVKM. V lost 6 bases to trimming and J lost 2 bases, with 11 bases between them. The CDR3 has 14 residues.

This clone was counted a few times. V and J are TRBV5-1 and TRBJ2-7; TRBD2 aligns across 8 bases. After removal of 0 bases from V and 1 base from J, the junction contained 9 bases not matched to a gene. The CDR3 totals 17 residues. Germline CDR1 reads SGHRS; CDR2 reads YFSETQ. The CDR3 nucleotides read TGCGCCAGCAGCTTGGTGGCTAGCGGGTCGCCTTCCTACGAGCAGTACTTC. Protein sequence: CASSLVASGSPSYEQYF.

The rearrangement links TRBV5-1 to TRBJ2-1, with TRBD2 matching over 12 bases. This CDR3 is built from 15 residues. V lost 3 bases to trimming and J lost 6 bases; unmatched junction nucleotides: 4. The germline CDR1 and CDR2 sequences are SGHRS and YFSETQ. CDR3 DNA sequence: TGCGCCAGCAGCTCTCTAGCGGGAGGGCCCAATGAGCAGTTCTTC. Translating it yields CASSSLAGGPNEQFF.

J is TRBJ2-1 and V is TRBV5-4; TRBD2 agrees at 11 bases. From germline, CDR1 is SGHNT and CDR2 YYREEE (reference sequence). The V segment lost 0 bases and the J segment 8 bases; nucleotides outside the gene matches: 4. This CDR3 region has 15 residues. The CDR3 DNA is TGTGCCAGCAGCTTGGCACTAGCGGGAGCGGATGAGCAGTTCTTC. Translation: CASSLALAGADEQFF.

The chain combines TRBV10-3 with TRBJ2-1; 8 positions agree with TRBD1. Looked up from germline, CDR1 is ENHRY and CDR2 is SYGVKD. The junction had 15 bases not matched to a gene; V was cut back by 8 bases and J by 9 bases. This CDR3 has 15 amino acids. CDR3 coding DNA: TGTGCCATCTCGACCGCCAGGGGGCGGATGGTTGAGCAGTTCTTC. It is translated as CAISTARGRMVEQFF.

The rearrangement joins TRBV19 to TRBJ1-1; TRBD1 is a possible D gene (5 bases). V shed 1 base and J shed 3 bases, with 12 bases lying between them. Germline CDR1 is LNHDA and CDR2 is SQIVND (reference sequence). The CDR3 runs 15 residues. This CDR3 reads CASSIGAGRYTEAFF. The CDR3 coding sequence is TGTGCCAGTAGTATAGGGGCAGGGCGGTACACTGAAGCTTTCTTT.

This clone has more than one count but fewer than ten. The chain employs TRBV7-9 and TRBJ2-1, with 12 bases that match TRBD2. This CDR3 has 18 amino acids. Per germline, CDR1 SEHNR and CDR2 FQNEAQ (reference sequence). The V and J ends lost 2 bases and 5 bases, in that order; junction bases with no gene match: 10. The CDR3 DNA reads TGTGCCAGCAGCTTACCTCCTCGACTAGCGGGAGTGAACAATGAGCAGTTCTTC. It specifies CASSLPPRLAGVNNEQFF.

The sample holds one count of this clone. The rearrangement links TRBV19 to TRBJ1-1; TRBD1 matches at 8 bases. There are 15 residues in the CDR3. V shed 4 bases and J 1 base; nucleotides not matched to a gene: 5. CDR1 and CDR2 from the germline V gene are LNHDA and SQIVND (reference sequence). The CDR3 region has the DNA TGTGCCAGTAGTACTCAGGGGGCTGGGAACACTGAAGCTTTCTTT. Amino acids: CASSTQGAGNTEAFF. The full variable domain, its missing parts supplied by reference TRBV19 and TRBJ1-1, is DGGITQSPKYLFRKEGQNVTLSCEQNLNHDAMYWYRQDPGQGLRLIYYSQIVNDFQKGDIAEGYSVSREKKESFPLTVTSAQKNPTAFYLCASSTQGAGNTEAFFGQGTRLTVV.

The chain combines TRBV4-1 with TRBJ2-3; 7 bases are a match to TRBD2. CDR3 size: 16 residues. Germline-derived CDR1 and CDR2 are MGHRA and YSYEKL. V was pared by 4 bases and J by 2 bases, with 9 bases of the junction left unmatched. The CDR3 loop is CASSRAGTTFTDTQYF. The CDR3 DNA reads TGCGCCAGCAGCCGGGCCGGGACTACATTCACAGATACGCAGTATTTT.

DNA of the CDR3: TGTGCCAGCGCCGAAAGGTCAGGGGGCAACTACGAGCAGTACTTC. It is translated as CASAERSGGNYEQYF. The V call is TRBV2, the J call TRBJ2-7; 8 nucleotides align to TRBD1. The germline V gene encodes CDR1 SNHLY and CDR2 FYNNEI. This CDR3 spans 15 amino acids. The V segment lost 8 bases and the J segment 3 bases; nucleotides outside the gene matches: 12.